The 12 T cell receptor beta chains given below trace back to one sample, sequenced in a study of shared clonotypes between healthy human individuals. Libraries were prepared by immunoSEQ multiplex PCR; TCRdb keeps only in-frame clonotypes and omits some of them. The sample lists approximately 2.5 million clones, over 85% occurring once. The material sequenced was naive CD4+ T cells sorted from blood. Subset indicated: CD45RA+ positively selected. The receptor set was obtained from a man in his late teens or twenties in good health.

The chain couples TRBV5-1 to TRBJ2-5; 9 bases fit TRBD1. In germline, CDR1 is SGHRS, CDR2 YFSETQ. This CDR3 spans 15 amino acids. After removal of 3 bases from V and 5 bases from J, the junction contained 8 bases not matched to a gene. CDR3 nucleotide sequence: TGCGCCAGCAGCTCCGGGACAGGGCTTATGGAGACCCAGTACTTC. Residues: CASSSGTGLMETQYF.

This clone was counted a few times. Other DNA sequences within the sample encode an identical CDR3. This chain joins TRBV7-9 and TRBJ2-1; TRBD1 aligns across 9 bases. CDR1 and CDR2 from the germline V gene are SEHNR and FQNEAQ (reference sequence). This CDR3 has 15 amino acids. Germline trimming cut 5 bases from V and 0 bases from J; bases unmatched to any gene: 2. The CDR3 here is CASSRDRASYNEQFF. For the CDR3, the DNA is TGTGCCAGCAGCCGGGACAGGGCCTCCTACAATGAGCAGTTCTTC.

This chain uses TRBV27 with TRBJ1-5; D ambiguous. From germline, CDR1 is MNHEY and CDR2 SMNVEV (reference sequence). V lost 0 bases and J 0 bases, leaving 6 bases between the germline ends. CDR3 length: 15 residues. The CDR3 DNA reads TGTGCCAGCAGTTTATCCCCTTATAGCAATCAGCCCCAGCATTTT. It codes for CASSLSPYSNQPQHF.

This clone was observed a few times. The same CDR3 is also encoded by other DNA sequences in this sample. The CDR3 sequence: CASSIPNTGELFF. In nucleotides, the CDR3 is TGTGCCAGTAGTATTCCGAACACCGGGGAGCTGTTTTTT. The chain couples TRBV19 to TRBJ2-2; no clear D. The CDR3 sequence is 13 residues long. Germline loops: CDR1 LNHDA, CDR2 SQIVND (reference sequence). The ends were cut back, 3 bases at V and 0 bases at J, with 2 bases in the middle.

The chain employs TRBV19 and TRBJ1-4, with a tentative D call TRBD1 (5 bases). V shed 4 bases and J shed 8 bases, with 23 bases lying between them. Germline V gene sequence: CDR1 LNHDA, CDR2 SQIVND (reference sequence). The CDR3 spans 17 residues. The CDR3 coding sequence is TGTGCCAGTAGTAGGTGGAAAACGGGGCCTTCGGTCGAAAAACTGTTTTTT. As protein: CASSRWKTGPSVEKLFF.

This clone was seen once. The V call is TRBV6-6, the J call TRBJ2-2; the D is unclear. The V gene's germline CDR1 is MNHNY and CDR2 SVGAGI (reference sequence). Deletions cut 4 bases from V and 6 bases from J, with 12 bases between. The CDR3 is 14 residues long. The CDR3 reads CASSLSEIPGELFF. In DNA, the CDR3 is TGTGCCAGCAGTTTGAGCGAGATCCCCGGGGAGCTGTTTTTT.

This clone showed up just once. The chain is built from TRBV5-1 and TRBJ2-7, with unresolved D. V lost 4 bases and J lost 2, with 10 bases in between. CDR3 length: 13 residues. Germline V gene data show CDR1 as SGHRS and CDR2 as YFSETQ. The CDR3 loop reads CASSTGDTYEQYF. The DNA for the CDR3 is TGCGCCAGCAGCACGGGCGACACCTACGAGCAGTACTTC.

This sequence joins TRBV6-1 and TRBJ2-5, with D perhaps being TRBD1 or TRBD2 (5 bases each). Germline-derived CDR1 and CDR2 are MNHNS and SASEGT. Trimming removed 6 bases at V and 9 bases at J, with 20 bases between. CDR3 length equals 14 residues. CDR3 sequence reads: CASRVDSPPGAQYF. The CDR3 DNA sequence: TGTGCCAGCAGGGTTGACAGTCCTCCCGGGGCCCAGTACTTC.

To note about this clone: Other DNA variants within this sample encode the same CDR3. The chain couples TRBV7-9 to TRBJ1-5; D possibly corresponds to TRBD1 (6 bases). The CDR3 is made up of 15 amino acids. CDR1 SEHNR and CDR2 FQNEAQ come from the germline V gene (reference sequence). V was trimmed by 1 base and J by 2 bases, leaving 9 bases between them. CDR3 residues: CASSLGGPGNQPQHF. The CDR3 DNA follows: TGTGCCAGCAGCTTAGGGGGGCCCGGCAATCAGCCCCAGCATTTT.

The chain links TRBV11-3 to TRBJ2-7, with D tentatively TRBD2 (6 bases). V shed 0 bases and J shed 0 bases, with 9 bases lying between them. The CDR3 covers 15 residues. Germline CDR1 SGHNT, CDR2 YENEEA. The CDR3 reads CASSLDAGSSYEQYF. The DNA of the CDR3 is TGTGCCAGCAGCTTAGATGCGGGGAGCTCCTACGAGCAGTACTTC.

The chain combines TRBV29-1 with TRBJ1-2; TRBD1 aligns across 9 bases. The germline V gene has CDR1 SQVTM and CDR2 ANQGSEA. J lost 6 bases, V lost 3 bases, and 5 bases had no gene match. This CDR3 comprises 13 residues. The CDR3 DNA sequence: TGCAGCGTTGAGGGCGGGACAGGGCATGGCTACACCTTC. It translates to CSVEGGTGHGYTF.

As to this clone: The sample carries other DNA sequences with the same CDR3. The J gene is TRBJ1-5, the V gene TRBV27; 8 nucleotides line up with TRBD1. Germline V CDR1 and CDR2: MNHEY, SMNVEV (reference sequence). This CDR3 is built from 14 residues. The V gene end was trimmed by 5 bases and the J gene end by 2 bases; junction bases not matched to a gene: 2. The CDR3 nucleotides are TGTGCCAGCAGTCTGGGACAGGGCAATCAGCCCCAGCATTTT. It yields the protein CASSLGQGNQPQHF.